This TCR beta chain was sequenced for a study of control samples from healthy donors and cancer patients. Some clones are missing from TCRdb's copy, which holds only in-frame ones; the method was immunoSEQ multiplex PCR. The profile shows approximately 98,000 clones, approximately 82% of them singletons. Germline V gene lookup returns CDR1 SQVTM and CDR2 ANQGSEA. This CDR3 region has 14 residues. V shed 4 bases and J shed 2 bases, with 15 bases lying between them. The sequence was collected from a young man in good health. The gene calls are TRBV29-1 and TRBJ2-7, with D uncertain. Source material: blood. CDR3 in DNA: TGCAGCGTTGTAGGCGGTAGGGAAGCCTACGAGCAGTACTTC. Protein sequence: CSVVGGREAYEQYF.